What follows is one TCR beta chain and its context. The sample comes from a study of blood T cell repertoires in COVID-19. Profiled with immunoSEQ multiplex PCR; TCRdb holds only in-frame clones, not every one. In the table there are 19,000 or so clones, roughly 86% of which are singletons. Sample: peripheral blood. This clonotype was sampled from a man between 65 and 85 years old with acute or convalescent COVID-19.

CDR3 in amino acids: CSVPGGVLNEQFF. In DNA form, the CDR3 reads TGCAGCGTTCCAGGGGGAGTACTGAATGAGCAGTTCTTC. The chain employs TRBV29-1 and TRBJ2-1; 7 nucleotides agree with TRBD1. The CDR3 has 13 amino acids. Germline trimming cut 5 bases from V and 7 bases from J; bases unmatched to any gene: 8. Germline CDR1 SQVTM, CDR2 ANQGSEA.